Detailed here is one T cell receptor (beta chain). Its binding antigen is unknown. The CDR3 does not end in the conserved phenylalanine or tryptophan, so this is likely a read error. These data belong to a study of T cell repertoires in cytomegalovirus infection (dated by TCRdb to between 2019 and 2020). Some background on the complete study: Donor HLA type was relevant to the analysis, because carriage of CMV infection together with the matching HLA type was indicated by public TCR beta signatures.

On the study overall, not on this receptor specifically: Carriers of CMV infection plus the relevant HLA type were discriminated by the cumulative frequency of public TCR beta family members in the study cohort and in an independent roughly 320-donor cohort. The ex vivo response was dominated by HLA-C-restricted CMV-specific TCR beta clonotypes, which also provided the single most frequent clonotype in two of eight donors.

The instrument was an Illumina HiSeq 1500. TCRdb trimmed public reads at Q25 via fastp, called clones via MiXCR and kept in-frame beta chains. Entries are consolidated by CDR3 protein sequence, retaining the most common genes and DNA. The sample records 480,000 or so distinct CDR3 sequences, approximately 11% of which are singletons. 9.5% to 13% of the sample is taken by the ten largest. V drops 2 bases and J drops 5 bases, leaving 7 bases in between. The germline V gene yields KGHSH for CDR1 and LQKENI for CDR2. The CDR3 comprises 13 residues, both ends counted. CDR3 DNA is the only sequence kept; it has 39 bases, read in frame from the first base.

This TCR was recovered from a human donor in good health (CMV status not recorded). Some clones in this sample may be carry-over from other donors' samples. The sequence links TRBV18 to TRBJ1-5, with TRBD1 tentatively as D gene (5 bases match). The source material was PBMCs. This receptor has the CDR3 CASSPEGYQPQHV. The DNA is as follows: TGTGCCAGCTCACCAGAGGGGTATCAGCCCCAGCATGTT.